This TCR beta chain was recorded in a study of T cells in Graves' hyperthyroidism and ophthalmopathy. Study outcomes and limitations: Ophthalmopathy was separated from stable hyperthyroidism by a 13 V-J model. Also found in blood were most expanded thyroid clonotypes above 0.001.

Using RNA transcripts as the source, TCR beta CDR3 regions were amplified. First-round RT-PCR of the TCR CDR3 relied on the HTBI primer set. One entry per CDR3 protein results from TCRdb running MiXCR on the multiplex PCR reads. Of around 620,000 distinct CDR3 sequences in the sample, approximately 15% were seen once. Many counts were recorded for this clonotype. Its antigen is unknown. The study included ophthalmopathy patients with Clinical Activity Score at least 3, NOSPECS grade at least 4 and duration under 3 months. The authors took PBMCs from roughly 10 ml fresh peripheral blood. The V gene end was trimmed by 10 bases and the J gene end by 5 bases; junction bases not matched to a gene: 21. Germline V CDR1 and CDR2: ENHRY, SYGVKD. The CDR3 totals 17 residues.

The chain employs TRBV10-3 and TRBJ2-7; 9 bases match TRBD1. The sequenced sample was blood. The receptor's source is a woman between 18 and 30 years old with Graves' ophthalmopathy. The CDR3, as DNA: TGTGCCACTAGAGTCAGCATCCCGGGACAGGGTGGGGACGAGCAGTACTTC. Residues: CATRVSIPGQGGDEQYF.